The 12 T cell receptor beta chains below were found in one sample sequenced in a study of early T cells in non-severe SARS-CoV-2 infection. TCRdb redid the calling of the 5' RACE reads with MiXCR, one entry per CDR3 protein. Of tens of thousands of distinct CDR3 sequences listed, approximately 4.7% are singletons. The sample consisted of whole blood. All receptors derive from an adult who was a healthcare worker with PCR-confirmed SARS-CoV-2 infection or an uninfected control (not recorded which).

This clonotype was seen at least ten times. The CDR3 loop is CASSQGLAYNEQFF. The CDR3 nucleotides are TGTGCCAGCAGCCAAGGGCTAGCTTACAATGAGCAGTTCTTC. The chain combines TRBV3-1 with TRBJ2-1, with D possibly being TRBD2 (5 bases). The germline V gene encodes CDR1 LGHDT and CDR2 YNNKEL (reference sequence). The CDR3 is 14 amino acids. The V end lost 1 base, the J end lost 4 bases, and 8 bases lay between the germline ends.

This clonotype was picked up many times. The chain joins TRBV3-1 to TRBJ2-7, with D possibly being TRBD1 (5 bases). Trimming pared 2 bases from V and 6 bases from J, leaving 11 bases between. CDR1 and CDR2 (germline): LGHDT, YNNKEL (reference sequence). CDR3 size: 13 residues. CDR3 coding DNA: TGTGCCAGCAGCCAAAACAGGAAAACCGAGCAGTACTTC. Translating gives CASSQNRKTEQYF.

This clonotype was recorded at least ten times. The chain uses TRBV14 and TRBJ1-2; no firm D call. Germline V CDR1 and CDR2: SGHDN, FVKESK. The germline V and J ends were trimmed by 1 base and 2 bases, with 11 bases remaining between them. CDR3 length: 15 residues. CDR3 bases: TGTGCCAGCAGCCAAGGCTATGGGCCGAACTATGGCTACACCTTC. Encoded protein: CASSQGYGPNYGYTF. Full variable domain (rest looked up from reference TRBV14 and TRBJ1-2): EAGVTQFPSHSVIEKGQTVTLRCDPISGHDNLYWYRRVMGKEIKFLLHFVKESKQDESGMPNNRFLAERTGGTYSTLKVQPAELEDSGVYFCASSQGYGPNYGYTFGSGTRLTVV.

In this sample, this clonotype turned up many times. The chain uses TRBV27 and TRBJ2-6; D call uncertain. The V gene lost 6 bases and the J gene lost 2 bases, with 11 bases spanning the gap. This CDR3 region has 15 residues. Germline CDR1 reads MNHEY; CDR2 reads SMNVEV (reference sequence). The CDR3 here is CASSPSGAGANVLTF. CDR3 nucleotides: TGTGCCAGCAGCCCCTCCGGTGCTGGGGCCAACGTCCTGACTTTC.

The chain combines TRBV12-3 or TRBV12-4 with TRBJ2-7, with TRBD1 as a possible D gene (6 bases). V lost 6 bases to trimming and J lost 3 bases, with 12 bases between them. There are 13 residues in the CDR3. This CDR3 is CASSQQGHYEQYF. In nucleotides, the CDR3 is TGTGCCAGCAGCCAACAGGGTCACTACGAGCAGTACTTC.

This clonotype has a count of ten or more. The chain employs TRBV11-3 and TRBJ2-3, with 7 bases aligning to TRBD2. The germline V gene encodes CDR1 SGHNT and CDR2 YENEEA. CDR3 length: 15 amino acids. V trimming: 5 bases; J trimming: 2 bases; junction bases outside the gene matches: 7. The CDR3 bases are TGTGCCAGCAGCACTGGAGCGGGATCCACAGATACGCAGTATTTT. The encoded protein is CASSTGAGSTDTQYF.

This clonotype was detected ten times or more. The chain recombines TRBV10-3 with TRBJ2-2; maybe TRBD1 (5 bases). The CDR3 spans 16 residues. The V end lost 11 bases, the J end lost 4 bases, and 23 bases lay between the germline ends. Per germline, CDR1 ENHRY and CDR2 SYGVKD. CDR3 nucleotides: TGTGCCGCCCGGACCCCGACTCAGGGTGGCACCGGGGAGCTGTTTTTT. This encodes CAARTPTQGGTGELFF.

In its sample, this clonotype was seen many times. This sequence joins TRBV7-8 and TRBJ2-1; the match to TRBD2 covers 15 bases. Unmatched junction bases numbered 8, after V lost 6 bases and J lost 5 bases. The CDR3 length is 17 residues. Germline V gives CDR1 SGHVS, CDR2 FQNEAQ. CDR3 protein: CASSSRTSGGAHNEQFF. In nucleotides, the CDR3 is TGTGCCAGCAGTTCCCGGACTAGCGGGGGGGCCCACAATGAGCAGTTCTTC.

The chain links TRBV11-2 to TRBJ2-7; 8 bases are shared with TRBD2. The CDR3 totals 13 residues. V trimming: 4 bases; J trimming: 2 bases; junction bases outside the gene matches: 1. Germline V gene sequence: CDR1 SGHAT, CDR2 FQNNGV. CDR3 in amino acids: CASSWGLAYEQYF. The CDR3 DNA sequence: TGTGCCAGCAGCTGGGGACTAGCCTACGAGCAGTACTTC.

This clonotype was recorded many times. The rearrangement joins TRBV6-6 to TRBJ1-5; 10 nucleotides agree with TRBD1. Germline V gives CDR1 MNHNY, CDR2 SVGAGI (reference sequence). V shed 5 bases, J shed 6 bases, and the junction held 7 bases outside the gene matches. The CDR3 has 15 residues. CDR3 sequence reads: CASSPGQGNPQPQHF. The DNA of the CDR3 is TGTGCCAGCAGTCCGGGACAGGGGAATCCTCAGCCCCAGCATTTT.

This clonotype was recorded a few times. The CDR3 sequence is CASMSTGSGANVLTF. As DNA, the CDR3 is TGTGCCAGCATGTCTACCGGCTCTGGGGCCAACGTCCTGACTTTC. The chain links TRBV6-6 to TRBJ2-6; D call uncertain. This CDR3 has 15 amino acids. The V end was cut by 7 bases, the J end by 0 bases, with 10 bases between. CDR1 MNHNY and CDR2 SVGAGI come from the germline V gene (reference sequence).

This clonotype was seen at least ten times. The rearrangement links TRBV7-2 to TRBJ2-3, with TRBD2 identical over 10 bases. Germline V lookup: CDR1 SGHTA, CDR2 FQGNSA. Losses at the gene ends were 7 bases for V and 6 bases for J; bases not matched to a gene: 22. This CDR3 region has 19 residues. The CDR3 sequence is CASTSIAGGLGSRADTQYF. CDR3 DNA: TGTGCCAGCACATCTATAGCGGGGGGCCTGGGCTCTCGGGCTGATACGCAGTATTTT.